This T cell receptor beta chain was captured by sequencing in a study of cytomegalovirus exposure and HLA in healthy donors (dated by TCRdb to about 2017). In the study overall: An earlier analysis of several hundred of the donors reported approximately 290 Gb of sequence data and around 110 million unique TCR beta sequences from 150 million to 200 million T cells. An early release that covered some 630 HLA-typed donors contained approximately 300 gigabases of sequencing data and tens of millions of unique TCR sequences. Among the roughly 380 genotyped donors, 81% belonged to the genetic ancestry cluster associated with self-reported Caucasian donors. The study aimed to test whether cataloging public T cell receptors could reveal signatures of past pathogen exposure. The study used immunosequencing to profile the T cell repertoires of approximately 630 subjects and linked those repertoires to cytomegalovirus serostatus. A separate validation cohort of about 110 different subjects was used in addition to the roughly 670-subject first cohort. To predict cytomegalovirus infection status, the study combined high-throughput TCR immunosequencing, statistical association of individual TCRs with disease status, and machine learning. A later analysis re-examined previously published TCR beta repertoires from 600 to 700 donors and added high-resolution HLA genotyping to investigate patterns of TCR occurrence. Rather than drawing on any new phenotypic data, the later analysis identified candidate immune exposures from TCR beta sequences and the way those sequences occurred across donors. In an earlier analysis of over 550 of the donors, high-throughput TCR beta sequencing was used to judge whether each TCR beta V gene segment behaved as functional or pseudogenic. Alongside the repertoire data, information on donor age, sex, ethnicity and CMV serostatus was compiled. A later genetic analysis used genome-wide SNP genotypes for about 55% of the 666 donors, treating that subset as a discovery cohort. All discovery cohort repertoires had been generated using a single sequencing platform. HLA typing covered class I and class II loci at four-digit resolution. Typing coverage differed by locus: A, B, C, DRB1 and DQB1 were typed in roughly 620-640 donors, DQA1 in about 550, DPA1 in around 610, and DPB1 in about 450. A handful of DR-DQ haplotypes were handled as single units for association and clustering because linkage in the cohort was strong. Across approximately 400 genotyped donors of the cohort, an average of approximately 240,000 unique TCR beta nucleotide sequences per donor were sequenced, and 15% to 20% of those sequences were non-productive. What the research found in general, with its limitations: According to a later analysis, parvovirus B19, influenza, CMV and Epstein-Barr virus appeared linked to several top co-occurrence clusters. HLA typing was unavailable for some donors at each locus, so association tests used only the typed subset. Assigning TCR associations to individual alleles was difficult when HLA alleles, especially DR and DQ, strongly co-occurred. Approximately 18 rarely observed V segments, including chromosome 9 orphons, were excluded from the earlier analysis of approximately 500 of the donors because counts were too low. A few of the identified cytomegalovirus-associated TCR beta chains were confirmed in vitro to be specific for cytomegalovirus antigens. Compared with equally common non-associated chains, HLA-associated TCR beta chains in a later analysis were more clonally expanded and had lower generation probabilities. In a later analysis, most CMV-associated TCR beta chains were found to appear HLA-restricted, with HLA associations seemingly driven largely by CMV exposure. Because the 87-base-pair reads could not distinguish some IMGT-functional V segments, including TRBV6-2 and TRBV6-3, those segments were excluded. Sequencing depth was assumed to be roughly uniform across donors in the presence/absence analyses, though that assumption may not hold. According to a later genetic analysis, donors in an Asian-associated ancestry cluster had fewer N-insertions in productive TCRs than the approximately 650-donor mean. Specific HLA alleles were associated with 15,000 to 20,000 TCR beta sequences at a false discovery rate of 0.05 in a later analysis. According to a later analysis, TCR association rates differed among HLA loci, with DRB1 alleles showing the most associated TCRs and HLA-C alleles showing the fewest. A group of highly shared sequence variants was considered likely to be a technical artifact of the sequencing pipeline. The study gave a list of over 150 TCR beta chains associated with cytomegalovirus. The cohort was sequenced for TCR beta chains only, and without alpha or paired-chain data the features that could be detected were limited. In a later genetic analysis, a missense DCLRE1C variant was associated with V-gene and J-gene trimming of TCR beta chains, and the association was replicated in an independent cohort. Broadly in line with IMGT annotations, most TCR beta V segments showed up in productive rearrangements about 90% or about 30% of the time in an earlier analysis of 587 of the donors. Immune exposure information for the cohort was limited to CMV serostatus. While some public TCRs were present in many individuals, most TCR sequences turned up only very rarely across donors. Linkage disequilibrium might explain the correlated functional status among segregating V segments, but an unknown experimental factor could not be ruled out. In both the original and validation cohorts, the classifier was reported to diagnose cytomegalovirus status with high specificity and sensitivity. A further reported finding was that TCR beta sequences accurately predicted the HLA-A and HLA-B alleles for most subjects in the first cohort. It was suggested by the authors that the approach could potentially be generalized to other disease states and immunological phenotypes.

About this clone: Its specific antigen is unknown. It has no much larger one-base neighbor in the sample; base qualities were not kept.

The CDR3 runs 14 amino acids, cysteine and phenylalanine included. Only the CDR3 portion is preserved as DNA: 42 bases, with reading frame beginning at the first base. V is cut by 4 bases and J by 4 bases, and the space between the germline ends is 13 bases. As encoded in the germline V gene, CDR1 is SGHVS while CDR2 is FNYEAQ. The method was the immunoSEQ multiplex PCR assay. For the multiplex PCR, a mixture combining 60 forward primers for TCR Vbeta segments and 13 reverse primers for TCR Jbeta segments was used. The CDR3 region of rearranged TCR beta genes was amplified from genomic DNA with a multiplex PCR assay. Amplified TCR beta libraries were sequenced as 87-base-pair reads on the Illumina HiSeq System. Per the original workflow: In a later analysis, tens of millions of unique TCR beta chains were counted across the approximately 640 repertoires, and around 11 million of these chains were shared by at least two donors. Raw reads were error-corrected and collapsed into unique sequences with a nearest-neighbor algorithm that merged closely related sequences to remove PCR and sequencing errors. Alignment of CDR3 sequences to IMGT reference sequences was used to assign V, D and J gene segments. For a sequence to be retained, at least a six-nucleotide match to both a V gene segment and a J gene segment was required. Rearrangements were called productive when the CDR3 lacked stop codons and stayed in frame with V and J; all others were non-productive. CDR3 was defined according to IMGT convention as the region running from the second conserved V-encoded cysteine to the conserved J-encoded phenylalanine. The earlier analysis of about 590 of the donors excluded sequences that lacked an unambiguous match to a single V gene segment. An earlier analysis of several hundred of the donors called V segments functional above 56.7% productive rearrangements and segregating when the between-donor standard deviation exceeded 5%. A statistical classification framework was developed to diagnose cytomegalovirus status using the catalog of TCR beta chain sequences. A later analysis assigned V and J genes by comparing TCR nucleotide sequences with IMGT/GENE-DB human TR gene sequences. A later analysis assigned CDR3 sequences and most-parsimonious VDJ recombination scenarios with the TCRdist pipeline. In a later analysis, every TCR beta chain was defined by the combination of its CDR3 amino acid sequence and its V-gene family, and reads without a unique V-gene family were dropped. To address suspected cross-contamination and a sequencing artifact, a later analysis removed 450 to 700 highly shared, low-generation-probability nucleotide sequences. In a later analysis, a clonal expansion index for each public chain was calculated from normalized within-repertoire ranks of inferred template counts. In a later analysis, generation probabilities were computed with a VDJ recombination model fitted to out-of-frame rearrangements, and the resulting probabilities were checked against IGoR. In a later analysis, hypergeometric tests were used to score TCR-TCR, TCR-HLA and TCR-CMV co-occurrence, with a repertoire-size bias correction applied to TCR pairs. In a later analysis, false discovery rates were estimated by permuting HLA or CMV assignments 20 times. In a later analysis, co-occurring TCRs were grouped using DBSCAN, and TCRdist sequence similarity was added for clustering within HLA-allele-positive subsets. Repertoires with fewer than 30,000 or more than 120,000 public chains were left out of co-occurrence clustering, as were about five repertoires with anomalous nucleotide sharing. Imported from immuneACCESS, the table was reduced by TCRdb to in-frame sequences with V and J called. These copies leave out some clones; in studies compared against another copy, an unresolved V gene accounts for under half, and the cause of the remainder is not known. V, J and clone size are taken as reported in that table, and D and trimming were inferred from the DNA itself. The sample table records some 75,000 clones; around 76% of these occur just once. 5.5% to 6% of the sample belongs to the ten largest clones.

In total, 500 to 700 healthy bone marrow donors made up the cohort. At the time of sampling, every cohort member was nominally healthy, though immune exposures that went unrecorded were likely present. The donor was CMV seropositive and belonged to the group of some 290 seropositive cohort members. Every donor gave a peripheral blood sample, and the peripheral blood mononuclear cells from that sample were used for TCR beta sequencing. Genomic DNA was extracted from the blood cell samples with the Qiagen DNeasy Blood Extraction Kit. This sequence was found in a man between 18 and 29 years old in good health and CMV-seropositive. Rearrangement joined TRBV7-6 to TRBJ2-5; TRBD1 might be the D gene, on 6 matching bases. Sequencing was performed on PBMCs. The bases read TGTGCCAGCAGCTCCCCAGGGGTCACAGAGACCCAGTACTTC. It translates as CASSSPGVTETQYF.